Listed here are 8 T cell receptor beta chains from one sample, sequenced in a study of cytomegalovirus exposure and HLA in healthy donors. PCR employed 60 Vbeta and 13 Jbeta primers. Libraries were prepared by immunoSEQ multiplex PCR; TCRdb keeps only in-frame clonotypes and omits some of them. The table includes some 200,000 clones, around 83% detected once. Specimen: PBMCs. All receptors come from a man aged 50-59 years in good health and CMV-seronegative.

The J gene is TRBJ2-3, the V gene TRBV18; D is perhaps TRBD2 (6 bases). V lost 0 bases and J 0 bases, leaving 16 bases between the germline ends. Germline CDR1 KGHSH, CDR2 LQKENI. The CDR3 covers 18 residues. The CDR3 sequence: CASSPPTRGGTSTDTQYF. The CDR3 DNA follows: TGTGCCAGCTCACCACCGACAAGGGGCGGGACGAGCACAGATACGCAGTATTTT.

V is TRBV6-5 and J is TRBJ1-3, with D uncertain. V gave up 4 bases and J gave up 2 bases, with 15 bases separating them. Germline CDR1 reads MNHEY; CDR2 reads SVGAGI. This CDR3 region has 16 residues. Here the CDR3 DNA reads TGTGCCAGCAGTTCCCCAGCAGTGGGAGCTGGAAACACCATATATTTT. It encodes CASSSPAVGAGNTIYF.

Details on this clone: One junction end does not reproduce the germline sequence, and a read error may be involved. This same CDR3 is encoded by further DNA sequences in the sample. The chain uses TRBV7-9 and TRBJ2-7, with TRBD2 as a possible D gene (6 bases). Germline V CDR1 and CDR2: SEHNR, FQNEAQ (reference sequence). This CDR3 is built from 13 residues. The DNA for the CDR3 is TGCGCCAGCAGCTTCGCTAGACTAGACGAGCAGTACTTC. As protein: CASSFARLDEQYF.

The chain uses TRBV28 and TRBJ1-2; D is perhaps TRBD1 (5 bases). V was cut by 6 bases and J by 5 bases, with 7 bases left in between. There are 11 residues in the CDR3. CDR1 is MDHEN and CDR2 is SYDVKM in the germline V gene. CDR3 sequence reads: CASRTAYGYTF. The CDR3 nucleotides are TGTGCCAGCAGGACAGCGTATGGCTACACCTTC.

The chain joins TRBV7-3 to TRBJ2-4; D is unresolved. The CDR3 consists of 13 residues. Germline V gene lookup returns CDR1 SGHTA and CDR2 FQGTGA. The ends were cut back, 5 bases at V and 7 bases at J, with 12 bases in the middle. The CDR3 reads CASSPNWSNIQYF. In DNA, the CDR3 is TGTGCCAGCAGCCCGAATTGGAGCAACATTCAGTACTTC.

V and J are TRBV7-2 and TRBJ2-1; D gene uncertain. V gave up 5 bases and J gave up 6 bases, with 8 bases separating them. CDR3 size: 12 residues. Germline values: CDR1 SGHTA, CDR2 FQGNSA. Here the CDR3 reads CASSLTGNEQFF. The CDR3 DNA reads as TGTGCCAGCAGCCTTACGGGCAATGAGCAGTTCTTC.

CDR3 coding DNA: TGTGCCAGCACCCCGGGACACCGCACAGATACGCAGTATTTT. It specifies CASTPGHRTDTQYF. The J gene is TRBJ2-3, the V gene TRBV6-1, with a possible D match to TRBD1 (6 bases). Between the trimmed V and J ends, which lost 7 bases and 1 base, there was a span of 12 bases. The CDR3 length is 14 residues. CDR1 and CDR2 (germline): MNHNS, SASEGT.

The chain recombines TRBV9 with TRBJ2-3, with 10 bases identical to TRBD2. The CDR3 contains 15 residues. Trimming cost V 1 base and J 6 bases; bases outside gene matches: 5. CDR1 and CDR2 (germline): SGDLS, YYNGEE. CDR3 nucleotides: TGTGCCAGCAGCGTAATAGCGGGGGGTCGTGATACGCAGTATTTT. Translated, it gives CASSVIAGGRDTQYF.